This is a list of T cell receptor beta chains from one sample in a study of cytomegalovirus exposure and HLA in healthy donors. Assay: immunoSEQ multiplex PCR; the TCRdb copy retains only in-frame clones and omits some. The sample records approximately 100,000 clones, approximately 86% being singletons. The sequenced sample was PBMCs. The receptor set was obtained from a man younger than 40 in good health and CMV-seropositive. Both conserved end residues are part of each CDR3. The D gene is left open where the match is weak. The size field is filled for only some rows; it gives once, few, many or a size class.

J gene,clone size,CDR3 length,V gene,D gene,CDR3 DNA,CDR3 protein
TRBJ2-1,-,15,TRBV5-6,TRBD1,TGTGCCAGCAGCATGGACAGGGGGCTTAGGAATGAGCAGTTCTTC,CASSMDRGLRNEQFF
TRBJ1-1,few,14,TRBV7-2,TRBD1,TGTGCCAGCAGCTTAACAGGGGGACGGACTGAAGCTTTCTTT,CASSLTGGRTEAFF
TRBJ2-3,-,12,TRBV9,-,TGTGCCAGCAGCGTAGCATCAGATACGCAGTATTTT,CASSVASDTQYF
TRBJ1-5,once,15,TRBV9,-,TGTGCCAGCAGCTTCCGGGGGGGAAGCAATCAGCCCCAGCATTTT,CASSFRGGSNQPQHF
TRBJ1-2,-,14,TRBV6-1,-,TGTGCCAGCAGTGAATGGGGCAGGGACTATGGCTACACCTTC,CASSEWGRDYGYTF
TRBJ2-5,-,12,TRBV29-1,-,TGCAGCGTCGCAGGTGAACAAGAGACCCAGTACTTC,CSVAGEQETQYF
TRBJ2-7,once,16,TRBV27,TRBD1,TGTGCCAGCAGTTTATCGGGACAGGGCCCAATTTACGAGCAGTACTTC,CASSLSGQGPIYEQYF
TRBJ2-1,-,16,TRBV27,TRBD1,TGTGCCAGCAGTCCACAGGACAGGGCCCTACCCAATGAGCAGTTCTTC,CASSPQDRALPNEQFF
TRBJ2-5,-,14,TRBV11-2,-,TGTGCCAGCAGCTCCCGGGAATCCGGGGAGACCCAGTACTTC,CASSSRESGETQYF
TRBJ1-1,-,13,TRBV19,TRBD1,TGTGCCAGTAGTACTGGGACAGGGCTAGGAGCTTTCTTT,CASSTGTGLGAFF
TRBJ2-1,-,15,TRBV27,TRBD2,TGTGCCAGCAGGGGGGGAGCTAGCGGTCACAATGAGCAGTTCTTC,CASRGGASGHNEQFF
TRBJ2-7,-,12,TRBV27,TRBD2,TGTGCCAGCAGTCCGGGGGGGTACGAGCAGTACTTC,CASSPGGYEQYF
TRBJ2-1,-,13,TRBV6-6,-,TGTGCCAGCAGTTACCTCTCCTACAATGAGCAGTTCTTC,CASSYLSYNEQFF
TRBJ2-3,-,16,TRBV7-6,-,TGTGCCAGCAGCTTAGAGTCGGCTAGCGTCCCAGATACGCAGTATTTT,CASSLESASVPDTQYF
TRBJ2-5,-,14,TRBV30,-,TGTGCCTGGAGTCTCTGGACAAGGCAAGAGACCCAGTACTTC,CAWSLWTRQETQYF
TRBJ1-2,-,13,TRBV2,-,TGTGCCAGCATCCGGGACTTTATTAGCGGCTACACCTTC,CASIRDFISGYTF
TRBJ2-7,once,18,TRBV27,-,TGTGCCAGCAGTTATTTAAGCGGGCGTGCTCAAAGCTCCTACGAGCAGTACTTC,CASSYLSGRAQSSYEQYF
TRBJ2-2,-,15,TRBV6-5,-,TGTGCCAGCAGGCCCGGAGACCGGAACACCGGGGAGCTGTTTTTT,CASRPGDRNTGELFF
TRBJ1-1,-,18,TRBV18,TRBD1,TGTGCCAGCTCACAACCGGGACAGGGAGTCCCCCTGAACACTGAAGCTTTCTTT,CASSQPGQGVPLNTEAFF
TRBJ2-1,-,19,TRBV10-3,TRBD2,TGTGCCATCAGTGGGGGAGGGACTAGCGGGACCCGCTCCTACAATGAGCAGTTCTTC,CAISGGGTSGTRSYNEQFF
TRBJ1-1,few,16,TRBV11-2,-,TGTGCCAGCAGCTCCCACCTGGGGGGAACGAACACTGAAGCTTTCTTT,CASSSHLGGTNTEAFF
TRBJ2-2,-,15,TRBV5-1,TRBD2,TGCGCCAGCAGGAGGCTAGCGGGAGACACCGGGGAGCTGTTTTTT,CASRRLAGDTGELFF
TRBJ2-7,-,11,TRBV29-1,-,TGCAGCGTTTTGGGGGGCTACGAGCAGTACTTC,CSVLGGYEQYF
TRBJ1-2,-,15,TRBV7-9,-,TGTGCCAGCAGCTCACCCTTGGGGCATAGAGGTGGCTACACCTTC,CASSSPLGHRGGYTF
TRBJ1-1,-,12,TRBV28,-,TGTGCCAGCAGCGAAGACAGGTTCCAAGCTTTCTTT,CASSEDRFQAFF
TRBJ2-5,-,16,TRBV11-2,TRBD1,TGTGCCAGCAGCTCTGCACAGGGGTTTGTGGGAGAGACCCAGTACTTC,CASSSAQGFVGETQYF
TRBJ1-1,-,14,TRBV6-5,TRBD1,TGTGCCACGAGGGGCAGGGGGACCTCGGGTGAAGCTTTCTTT,CATRGRGTSGEAFF
TRBJ1-5,-,16,TRBV4-1,TRBD1,TGCGCCAGCAGCCAAGATCCGGGACAGGGATATCAGCCCCAGCATTTT,CASSQDPGQGYQPQHF
TRBJ2-2,-,17,TRBV9,TRBD2,TGTGCCAGCAGCGTATCGGACGGGAGGGCCGGTACCGGGGAGCTGTTTTTT,CASSVSDGRAGTGELFF
TRBJ1-1,few,12,TRBV27,-,TGTGCCACCCTCGGGACTGACACTGAAGCTTTCTTT,CATLGTDTEAFF
TRBJ2-1,-,15,TRBV6-6,TRBD2,TGTGCCAGCAGTTTTAGCGGGAGCTCCTACAATGAGCAGTTCTTC,CASSFSGSSYNEQFF
TRBJ1-2,-,16,TRBV6-6,TRBD1,TGTGCCAGCAGAATACTACCGGGACAGGCGAACTATGGCTACACCTTC,CASRILPGQANYGYTF
TRBJ2-5,-,14,TRBV19,TRBD1,TGTGCCAGTAGTAAGGGACAGGGAGTCGGGACCCAGTACTTC,CASSKGQGVGTQYF
TRBJ2-5,-,13,TRBV5-5,-,TGTGCCAGCGAAAAGACAGTCCAAGAGACCCAGTACTTC,CASEKTVQETQYF
TRBJ2-6,-,15,TRBV6-5,-,TGTGCCAGCAGTTACAGGGGCTCTGGGGCCAACGTCCTGACTTTC,CASSYRGSGANVLTF
TRBJ2-1,-,14,TRBV5-1,-,TGCGCCAGCAGCTTGGATCCCAGTACCGATGAGCAGTTCTTC,CASSLDPSTDEQFF